The 13 T cell receptor beta chains below all came from one sample that was sequenced in a study of T-cell memory formation after mild COVID-19. TCRdb used MiXCR to reprocess the 5' RACE reads, holding one entry per CDR3 protein. The sample consists of 30,000 to 35,000 distinct CDR3 sequences, 7% to 8% of them appearing once. Sequencing was performed on PBMCs or a T cell subset sorted from them (not recorded which). All receptors come from a young man who had mild COVID-19 (a few samples of this study predate the infection). Cell type and time point are not known.

J is TRBJ2-1 and V is TRBV20-1; TRBD1 matches at 9 bases. The CDR3 sequence is 14 residues long. With 6 bases clipped from V and 5 bases from J, the junction kept 8 bases outside the gene matches. The germline gives CDR1 DFQATT, CDR2 SNEGSKA (reference sequence). The CDR3 DNA sequence: TGCAGTGCCATTACAGGGGGCGTAAACAATGAGCAGTTCTTC. This encodes CSAITGGVNNEQFF.

At least ten counts were recorded for this clonotype. The chain links TRBV7-9 to TRBJ2-5; TRBD1 might be the D (7 bases). The CDR3 runs 14 residues. Germline V gene sequence: CDR1 SEHNR, CDR2 FQNEAQ (reference sequence). V was pared by 3 bases and J by 5 bases, with 13 bases between. The DNA of the CDR3 is TGTGCCAGCAGCTTGGGCTCAGGGGGGGAGACCCAGTACTTC. It is translated as CASSLGSGGETQYF.

This clonotype was seen at least ten times. This chain's CDR3 is CSARDWGRDGYTF. The CDR3 DNA reads TGCAGTGCTAGAGACTGGGGGAGGGATGGCTACACCTTC. The chain carries TRBV20-1 and TRBJ1-2; D is possibly TRBD1 (5 bases). The CDR3 contains 13 residues. Germline-derived CDR1 and CDR2 are DFQATT and SNEGSKA (reference sequence). V was clipped by 0 bases and J by 6 bases, with 11 bases between them.

This clonotype has only a few counts. A junction end diverges from the germline sequence, so it may reflect a read error. The chain employs TRBV6-4 and TRBJ1-5, with D perhaps matching TRBD1 (5 bases). The germline V gene has CDR1 MRHNA and CDR2 SNTAGT. The CDR3 runs to 13 residues. The chain's CDR3 is CASSLDSTQPQHF. Here the CDR3 DNA reads TGTGCCAGCAGCCTTGACAGCACTCAGCCCCAGCATTTT.

In this sample, this clonotype turned up many times. The CDR3 DNA sequence: TGTGCCAGCAGCTTTATCCTCACGGTATCGGGTCCAGCGTGGGTCAATGAGCAGTTCTTC. It translates to CASSFILTVSGPAWVNEQFF. The J gene is TRBJ2-1, the V gene TRBV5-5; D remains ambiguous. The CDR3 loop spans 20 amino acids. V was shortened by 2 bases and J by 6 bases, with 30 bases between the two germline ends. The germline CDR1 and CDR2 sequences are SGHKS and YYEKEE (reference sequence).

This clonotype was picked up many times. The chain's CDR3 is CASSLRTGNGNEQFF. The DNA for the CDR3 is TGCGCCAGCAGCCTAAGGACAGGGAACGGGAATGAGCAGTTCTTC. This chain joins TRBV5-1 and TRBJ2-1, with 8 bases matching TRBD1. The CDR3 has 15 amino acids. V lost 4 bases and J lost 7; bases outside the gene matches: 10. In germline, CDR1 is SGHRS, CDR2 YFSETQ.

In this sample, this clonotype turned up many times. The chain uses TRBV6-2 or TRBV6-3 and TRBJ1-1, with D hard to call. Germline values: CDR1 MNHEY, CDR2 SVGEGT. V was clipped by 4 bases and J by 4 bases, with 10 bases between them. The CDR3 loop spans 13 amino acids. The CDR3 nucleotides are TGTGCCAGCAGTTTTCAGGATGGCACTGAAGCTTTCTTT. The encoded protein is CASSFQDGTEAFF.

The chain employs TRBV2 and TRBJ2-3; D ambiguous. The CDR3 has 13 residues. Between the trimmed V and J ends, which lost 3 bases and 5 bases, there was a span of 9 bases. In germline, CDR1 is SNHLY, CDR2 FYNNEI. DNA for the CDR3: TGTGCCAGCAGTGACGACCCGGGAGATACGCAGTATTTT. Encoded protein: CASSDDPGDTQYF.

This clonotype has at least ten counts. The chain has TRBV4-3 and TRBJ1-5; D unclear. This CDR3 has 18 residues. The germline gives CDR1 LGHNA, CDR2 YSLEER. V lost 4 bases and J lost 0, with 19 bases in between. The CDR3 reads CASSPGIGGPYSNQPQHF. The CDR3 nucleotides read TGCGCCAGCAGCCCCGGGATTGGAGGGCCGTATAGCAATCAGCCCCAGCATTTT.

This clonotype was seen repeatedly, ten times or more. The chain carries TRBV28 and TRBJ1-1, with 8 bases aligning to TRBD1. V was pared by 7 bases and J by 3 bases, with 7 bases of the junction left unmatched. Germline values: CDR1 MDHEN, CDR2 SYDVKM. The CDR3 runs 14 residues. The CDR3 is CASTPTGADTEAFF. CDR3 sequence (DNA): TGTGCCAGCACCCCGACAGGGGCGGACACTGAAGCTTTCTTT.

At least ten counts were recorded for this clonotype. The junction does not match germline at one end; this may be a read error. The chain links TRBV7-7 to TRBJ2-2, with D possibly being TRBD2 (5 bases). Per the germline V gene, CDR1 is SSHAT and CDR2 is FNYEAQ (reference sequence). CDR3 length: 16 residues. CDR3 sequence reads: CASSFSRTANTGELFF. The CDR3, as DNA: TGTGCTAGCAGCTTCTCCCGGACTGCGAACACCGGGGAGCTGTTTTTT. Supplemented by reference TRBV7-7 and TRBJ2-2, the full variable domain reads GAGVSQSPRYKVTKRGQDVTLRCDPISSHATLYWYQQALGQGPEFLTYFNYEAQPDKSGLPSDRFSAERPEGSISTLTIQRTEQRDSAMYRCASSFSRTANTGELFFGEGSRLTVL.

Ten or more counts support this clonotype. This chain uses TRBV20-1 with TRBJ2-3; 7 nucleotides line up with TRBD2. Germline lookup yields CDR1 DFQATT and CDR2 SNEGSKA (reference sequence). V gave up 3 bases and J gave up 3 bases; unmatched junction bases: 6. This CDR3 contains 14 residues. The CDR3 loop reads CSASPSGWTDTQYF. The DNA of the CDR3 is TGCAGTGCTAGTCCTAGCGGATGGACAGATACGCAGTATTTT.

The table lists this clonotype with many counts. J is TRBJ1-3 and V is TRBV12-3 or TRBV12-4, with D possibly being TRBD1 (5 bases). V lost 11 bases and J lost 3, with 17 bases in between. The CDR3 has 14 residues. CDR3 residues: CAGGRAPLGNTIYF. CDR3 nucleotide sequence: TGTGCCGGGGGAAGGGCGCCGCTTGGAAACACCATATATTTT.